The 19 T cell receptor beta chains below all came from one sample that was sequenced in a study of shared clonotypes between healthy human individuals. Using immunoSEQ multiplex PCR, the repertoire was profiled, and TCRdb retains in-frame clones only, with some absent. The sample carries more than 2,000,000 clones, around nine tenths recorded once. Sequencing used naive CD4+ T cells sorted from blood. Subset in this sample: CD45RA+ positively selected. All receptors come from a man in his late teens or twenties in good health.

This clone appeared a single time. The rearrangement links TRBV2 to TRBJ2-1; TRBD2 aligns across 7 bases. Losses at the gene ends were 6 bases for V and 4 bases for J; bases not matched to a gene: 9. Germline V gene sequence: CDR1 SNHLY, CDR2 FYNNEI. This CDR3 is 15 amino acids long. The chain's CDR3 is CASRSASGGYNEQFF. The CDR3, as DNA: TGTGCCAGCAGGTCGGCTAGCGGAGGATACAATGAGCAGTTCTTC.

On this clone: This sample also contains other DNA sequences that code for the same CDR3. The chain has TRBV5-1 and TRBJ2-1; TRBD2 agrees at 13 bases. The J segment lost 7 bases and the V segment lost 4 bases, leaving 5 bases of the junction unmatched. Germline CDR1 and CDR2: SGHRS and YFSETQ. The CDR3 runs 15 residues. CDR3 region: CASSLTSGGANEQFF. The DNA for the CDR3 is TGCGCCAGCAGCCTAACTAGCGGGGGGGCGAATGAGCAGTTCTTC. Based on the CDR3 plus reference TRBV5-1 and TRBJ2-1, the full variable domain is KAGVTQTPRYLIKTRGQQVTLSCSPISGHRSVSWYQQTPGQGLQFLFEYFSETQRNKGNFPGRFSGRQFSNSRSEMNVSTLELGDSALYLCASSLTSGGANEQFFGPGTRLTVL.

The V call is TRBV28, the J call TRBJ2-5, with D perhaps being TRBD1 or TRBD2 (5 bases each). This CDR3 comprises 14 residues. V dropped 3 bases and J dropped 5 bases, with 13 bases sitting between them. CDR1 is MDHEN, CDR2 SYDVKM, per germline. DNA of the CDR3: TGTGCCAGCAGTTTGACCGGGACCCGGGAGACCCAGTACTTC. Its protein product is CASSLTGTRETQYF.

The gene calls are TRBV6-5 and TRBJ1-1; the match to TRBD1 covers 10 bases. V trimming: 5 bases; J trimming: 6 bases; junction bases outside the gene matches: 6. From germline, CDR1 is MNHEY and CDR2 SVGAGI. The CDR3 consists of 14 residues. The CDR3 DNA reads as TGTGCCAGCAGTCTGACAGGGGGCGTCGCTGAAGCTTTCTTT. Translation: CASSLTGGVAEAFF.

V and J are TRBV15 and TRBJ2-1; weak D call: TRBD2 (6 bases). This CDR3 has 13 amino acids. Germline CDR1 is LNHNV and CDR2 is YYDKDF (reference sequence). V lost 3 bases and J 7 bases, leaving 10 bases between the germline ends. The CDR3 loop is CATSSRLVNEQFF. In nucleotides, the CDR3 is TGTGCCACCAGCAGCAGACTAGTAAATGAGCAGTTCTTC.

The CDR3 loop reads CASSVTSGTYNEQFF. In nucleotides, the CDR3 is TGTGCCAGCAGCGTGACTAGCGGGACATACAATGAGCAGTTCTTC. The rearrangement uses TRBV5-4 and TRBJ2-1, with TRBD2 identical over 11 bases. The CDR3 is 15 residues long. Germline values: CDR1 SGHNT, CDR2 YYREEE (reference sequence). The trim removed 4 bases at V and 4 bases at J, leaving 4 bases unmatched.

The chain links TRBV18 to TRBJ2-2, with unresolved D. Germline assignment: CDR1 KGHSH and CDR2 LQKENI. V was shortened by 3 bases and J by 6 bases, with 20 bases between the two germline ends. The CDR3 spans 17 residues. The CDR3 nucleotides read TGTGCCAGCTCACCTTCGATGAATAGGCCTATTTCCGGGGAGCTGTTTTTT. Encoded protein: CASSPSMNRPISGELFF.

The V and J genes are TRBV2 and TRBJ1-5; the D is unclear. V shed 6 bases and J shed 1 base, with 13 bases lying between them. The length of the CDR3 is 15 residues. From germline, CDR1 is SNHLY and CDR2 FYNNEI. The CDR3 bases are TGTGCCAGCAGACCTCTCGACACGAGCAATCAGCCCCAGCATTTT. This encodes CASRPLDTSNQPQHF.

This chain links TRBV11-2 with TRBJ2-6; possible D gene TRBD1, 6 bases. The CDR3 is 16 residues long. V was shortened by 0 bases and J by 3 bases, with 9 bases between the two germline ends. Germline CDR1 is SGHAT and CDR2 is FQNNGV. DNA for the CDR3: TGTGCCAGCAGCTTAGAGGGGGCAGGTGGGGCCAACGTCCTGACTTTC. It yields the protein CASSLEGAGGANVLTF.

The chain uses TRBV19 and TRBJ2-3; 9 positions agree with TRBD2. CDR1 and CDR2 from the germline V gene are LNHDA and SQIVND (reference sequence). V lost 10 bases to trimming and J lost 2 bases; unmatched junction nucleotides: 7. This CDR3 contains 14 residues. CDR3 bases: TGTGCCACCCTAGCGGGACGACACACAGATACGCAGTATTTT. Translating gives CATLAGRHTDTQYF.

This clone occurred once. The V call is TRBV7-2, the J call TRBJ1-5; D call uncertain. CDR3 length: 16 residues. Per the germline V gene, CDR1 is SGHTA and CDR2 is FQGNSA. V gave up 2 bases and J gave up 6 bases, with 17 bases separating them. CDR3 nucleotides: TGTGCCAGCAGCTTACTGGGGAACAGCGGGAGTCAGCCCCAGCATTTT. It translates to CASSLLGNSGSQPQHF.

V gene TRBV7-6 combines with J gene TRBJ2-5; D tentatively fits TRBD1 or TRBD2 (6 bases each). The CDR3 has 14 residues. CDR1 and CDR2 (germline): SGHVS, FNYEAQ. The germline V and J ends were trimmed by 4 bases and 2 bases, with 11 bases remaining between them. The CDR3 DNA reads as TGTGCCAGCAGCTCGTTAGGGGGGCAAGAGACCCAGTACTTC. Its translation is CASSSLGGQETQYF.

The rearrangement uses TRBV11-2 and TRBJ2-3, with TRBD2 matching over 14 bases. Germline V gene data show CDR1 as SGHAT and CDR2 as FQNNGV. V shed 2 bases and J 6 bases; nucleotides not matched to a gene: 4. This CDR3 spans 16 amino acids. CDR3 loop: CASSLRLAGGQDTQYF. The CDR3 DNA reads TGTGCCAGCAGCTTACGACTAGCGGGGGGGCAGGATACGCAGTATTTT.

The CDR3 coding sequence is TGTGCCAGCAGTGATAATAGACAGGGGTCCCGCGCGGCTACTGAAGCTTTCTTT. This translates into CASSDNRQGSRAATEAFF. The chain carries TRBV6-1 and TRBJ1-1; TRBD1 agrees at 8 bases. Trimming cost V 3 bases and J 5 bases; bases outside gene matches: 17. Per the germline V gene, CDR1 is MNHNS and CDR2 is SASEGT. This CDR3 contains 18 residues.

The genes are TRBV6-5 and TRBJ2-7, with D perhaps matching TRBD1 or TRBD2 (5 bases each). The germline V gene encodes CDR1 MNHEY and CDR2 SVGAGI. The V end lost 9 bases, the J end lost 9 bases, and 24 bases lay between the germline ends. The CDR3 is 14 residues long. Here the CDR3 DNA reads TGTGCCAGTCGAGGGACGGGAACACCTCACGGGCAGTACTTC. Protein sequence: CASRGTGTPHGQYF.

The gene calls are TRBV18 and TRBJ2-3; 14 bases map to TRBD2. From germline, CDR1 is KGHSH and CDR2 LQKENI. J gave up 3 bases and V 3 bases, and 5 bases lay outside the gene matches. The CDR3 is made up of 17 amino acids. CDR3 loop: CASSPSGLAGVTDTQYF. CDR3 in DNA: TGTGCCAGCTCACCCTCGGGACTAGCGGGAGTAACAGATACGCAGTATTTT.

Worth noting for this clone: The same CDR3 arises from other DNA sequences in this sample as well. The rearrangement links TRBV7-8 to TRBJ2-7, with 9 nucleotides matching TRBD1. Trimming at V came to 1 base and at J to 3 bases, leaving 4 bases not matched to a gene. The CDR3 consists of 15 residues. Germline values: CDR1 SGHVS, CDR2 FQNEAQ. The CDR3 sequence is CASSLETGGHYEQYF. CDR3 in DNA: TGTGCCAGCAGCTTAGAAACAGGGGGCCACTACGAGCAGTACTTC.

The rearrangement uses TRBV7-8 and TRBJ2-3; 8 bases fit TRBD2. V lost 1 base and J lost 5; bases outside the gene matches: 8. Germline V gives CDR1 SGHVS, CDR2 FQNEAQ. This CDR3 has 16 amino acids. The CDR3 region is CASSLVWREAKDTQYF. The CDR3 coding sequence is TGTGCCAGCAGCTTAGTGTGGCGGGAGGCCAAAGATACGCAGTATTTT. Full variable domain (remainder filled in from reference TRBV7-8 and TRBJ2-3): GAGVSQSPRYKVAKRGQDVALRCDPISGHVSLFWYQQALGQGPEFLTYFQNEAQLDKSGLPSDRFFAERPEGSVSTLKIQRTQQEDSAVYLCASSLVWREAKDTQYFGPGTRLTVL.

The chain uses TRBV7-9 and TRBJ1-1, with TRBD1 matching 9 bases. This CDR3 spans 15 amino acids. Germline-derived CDR1 and CDR2 are SEHNR and FQNEAQ (reference sequence). V lost 1 base to trimming and J lost 3 bases; unmatched junction nucleotides: 3. This chain's CDR3 is CASSLGTGVHTEAFF. CDR3 nucleotides: TGTGCCAGCAGCTTAGGGACAGGGGTCCACACTGAAGCTTTCTTT.